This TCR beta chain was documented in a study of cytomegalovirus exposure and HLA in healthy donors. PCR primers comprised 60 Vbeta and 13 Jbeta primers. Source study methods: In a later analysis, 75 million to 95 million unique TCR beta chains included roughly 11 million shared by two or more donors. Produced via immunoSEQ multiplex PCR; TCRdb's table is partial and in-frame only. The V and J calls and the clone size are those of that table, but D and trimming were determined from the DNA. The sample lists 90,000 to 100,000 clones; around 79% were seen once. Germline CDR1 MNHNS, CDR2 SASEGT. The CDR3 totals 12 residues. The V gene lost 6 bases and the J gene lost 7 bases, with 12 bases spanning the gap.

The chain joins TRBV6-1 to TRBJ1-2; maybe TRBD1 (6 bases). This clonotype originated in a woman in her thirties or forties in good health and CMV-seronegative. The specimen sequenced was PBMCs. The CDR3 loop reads CASSGEGGGYTF. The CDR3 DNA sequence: TGTGCCAGCAGCGGGGAAGGGGGTGGCTACACCTTC.